The 9 T cell receptor beta chains below were found in one sample sequenced in a study of blood T cell repertoires in COVID-19 (TCRdb year 2020). The library was obtained by the immunoSEQ multiplex PCR assay. What TCRdb holds here is the immuneACCESS table cut down to in-frame rearrangements. Part of the clones is not present; checked against another copy, under half of the missing clones reflect an unresolved V gene, and the others are unexplained. This sample holds 250,000 to 300,000 clones; roughly 91% were observed only once. The ten largest clones take up about 4.2% of the sample. The sequencing sample was made of peripheral blood. Receptors originate from a man in his forties or fifties with acute or convalescent COVID-19.

The gene calls are TRBV6-1 and TRBJ1-2; 7 bases fit TRBD1. Germline V CDR1 and CDR2: MNHNS, SASEGT. The J segment lost 7 bases and the V segment lost 2 bases, leaving 7 bases of the junction unmatched. The CDR3 totals 14 residues. This CDR3 reads CASSELGQWGGYTF. CDR3 bases: TGTGCCAGCAGTGAATTGGGACAGTGGGGTGGCTACACCTTC.

This chain links TRBV6-5 with TRBJ2-7; 8 nucleotides line up with TRBD2. Germline-derived CDR1 and CDR2 are MNHEY and SVGAGI. The ends lost 6 bases at V and 0 bases at J; junction bases unmatched: 4. This CDR3 spans 14 amino acids. CDR3 in DNA: TGTGCCAGCAGATGGAGCGGGGGCTCCTACGAGCAGTACTTC. This sequence encodes CASRWSGGSYEQYF.

This clone has just one count. The rearrangement links TRBV19 to TRBJ1-5, with 7 positions matching TRBD1. Germline V CDR1 and CDR2: LNHDA, SQIVND (reference sequence). This CDR3 has 15 amino acids. Trimming took 5 bases from V and 2 from J; bases not matched to a gene: 6. The CDR3 loop is CASSPRGQGNQPQHF. The CDR3 bases are TGTGCCAGTAGTCCCAGAGGACAGGGCAATCAGCCCCAGCATTTT.

This clone was observed a single time. This sequence joins TRBV7-2 and TRBJ1-3, with a possible D match to TRBD1 (5 bases). Germline lookup yields CDR1 SGHTA and CDR2 FQGNSA. Trimming cost V 1 base and J 4 bases, with 8 bases left between them. This CDR3 has 14 amino acids. The CDR3 nucleotides read TGTGCCAGCAGCTTAGGCAGGGTCGGAAACACCATATATTTT. It is translated as CASSLGRVGNTIYF. The full variable domain, its missing parts supplied by reference TRBV7-2 and TRBJ1-3, is GAGVSQSPSNKVTEKGKDVELRCDPISGHTALYWYRQSLGQGLEFLIYFQGNSAPDKSGLPSDRFSAERTGGSVSTLTIQRTQQEDSAVYLCASSLGRVGNTIYFGEGSWLTVV.

This chain uses TRBV9 with TRBJ2-3; TRBD2 matches 10 bases. The V gene's germline CDR1 is SGDLS and CDR2 YYNGEE. Losses at the gene ends were 4 bases for V and 2 bases for J; bases not matched to a gene: 7. The CDR3 has 16 amino acids. The CDR3 is CASSPGSGGDTDTQYF. Written as DNA, the CDR3 is TGTGCCAGCAGCCCGGGAAGCGGGGGGGACACAGATACGCAGTATTTT.

The chain recombines TRBV19 with TRBJ2-1, with 7 bases fitting TRBD1. Germline V lookup: CDR1 LNHDA, CDR2 SQIVND (reference sequence). The CDR3 loop spans 15 amino acids. The trim removed 3 bases at V and 0 bases at J, leaving 2 bases unmatched. The CDR3 coding sequence is TGTGCCAGTAGTATTGGACAGGACTCCTACAATGAGCAGTTCTTC. Amino acid sequence: CASSIGQDSYNEQFF.

The chain links TRBV5-8 to TRBJ1-4; D is perhaps TRBD1 (6 bases). This CDR3 is built from 17 residues. V dropped 2 bases and J dropped 3 bases, with 17 bases sitting between them. The V gene's germline CDR1 is SGHTS and CDR2 YDEGEE. The chain's CDR3 is CASSFGAGERSNEKLFF. DNA for the CDR3: TGTGCCAGCAGCTTCGGGGCAGGGGAAAGGTCTAATGAAAAACTGTTTTTT.

This clone came up a few times. The V gene is TRBV4-1, the J gene TRBJ2-6; 10 nucleotides match TRBD2. V lost 4 bases, J lost 4 bases, and 10 bases stayed unmatched. This CDR3 region has 18 residues. The V gene's germline CDR1 is MGHRA and CDR2 YSYEKL. The CDR3 region has the DNA TGCGCCAGCAGCCCGTTACCGGGACTAGCGAACGGGGCCAACGTCCTGACTTTC. Residues: CASSPLPGLANGANVLTF.

The CDR3 reads CASRTQGSYTF. The CDR3 DNA reads TGTGCCAGTAGGACACAGGGCAGCTACACCTTC. The rearrangement links TRBV19 to TRBJ1-2; D may be TRBD1 (6 bases). V lost 6 bases to trimming and J lost 9 bases, with 11 bases between them. The CDR3 is 11 amino acids. Looked up from germline, CDR1 is LNHDA and CDR2 is SQIVND (reference sequence). The full variable domain, completed using reference TRBV19 and TRBJ1-2, is DGGITQSPKYLFRKEGQNVTLSCEQNLNHDAMYWYRQDPGQGLRLIYYSQIVNDFQKGDIAEGYSVSREKKESFPLTVTSAQKNPTAFYLCASRTQGSYTFGSGTRLTVV.